One sample yielded the 3 T cell receptor beta chains listed below, sequenced in a study of CD8 T cells in Susac syndrome. RNA amounts of about 0.5 to 1 ug underwent reverse transcription with random hexamers. TCRdb reanalysed the immunoSEQ multiplex PCR reads using MiXCR and keeps one entry per CDR3 protein. The sample has roughly 140,000 distinct CDR3 sequences, roughly 95% seen once. The sample comprised CD4+ T cells from PBMCs. Source of these receptors: a human donor with Susac syndrome.

For the CDR3, the DNA is TGTGCCAGCAGCTTTCTCACAGAAGAGACCCAGTACTTC. It yields the protein CASSFLTEETQYF. The V and J genes are TRBV5-4 and TRBJ2-5; D remains ambiguous. The CDR3 length is 13 residues. V was clipped by 2 bases and J by 3 bases, with 8 bases between them. Germline CDR1 is SGHNT and CDR2 is YYREEE (reference sequence).

The V call is TRBV27, the J call TRBJ2-1, with 12 bases aligning to TRBD2. Trimming removed 3 bases from V and 7 bases from J; junction bases left unmatched: 10. The germline gives CDR1 MNHEY, CDR2 SMNVEV (reference sequence). The length of the CDR3 is 17 residues. The CDR3 sequence is CASSFRLAGGTGNEQFF. The CDR3 DNA reads as TGTGCCAGCAGTTTCAGGCTAGCGGGGGGGACGGGGAATGAGCAGTTCTTC.

The CDR3 bases are TGTGCCAGCAGCTCTTCGGATTCTGGGGCCAACGTCCTGACTTTC. This codes for CASSSSDSGANVLTF. This chain connects TRBV7-9 to TRBJ2-6; D is unclear. V was trimmed by 4 bases and J by 1 base, leaving 8 bases between them. The CDR3 has 15 residues. Germline loops: CDR1 SEHNR, CDR2 FQNEAQ (reference sequence).